One and the same sample provided the 12 T cell receptor beta chains below, sequenced in a study of post-analysis software for immune sequencing data. Each TCR beta cDNA library carried unique molecular identifiers. TCRdb re-derived calls from the PCR reads in MiXCR, one entry per CDR3 protein. The data hold hundreds of thousands of distinct CDR3 sequences, with about 60% observed a single time. These TCRs are of unknown antigen specificity. General study results and limits: When patients were compared with controls, 4 or 5 TRBV segments were more frequent, TRBV5-6, TRBV5-1 and TRBV20-1 among them.

What was sequenced was blood. Receptor source: a girl aged 2-10 years with multiple sclerosis.

The chain is built from TRBV9 and TRBJ1-2; D remains unclear. Per germline, CDR1 SGDLS and CDR2 YYNGEE. V lost 4 bases to trimming and J lost 4 bases, with 11 bases between them. This CDR3 has 13 residues. As DNA, the CDR3 is TGTGCCAGCAGCCCAGGCAGGCCCTATGGCTACACCTTC. Translating gives CASSPGRPYGYTF.

The chain uses TRBV7-8 and TRBJ2-1; weak D call: TRBD1 (6 bases). V was cut by 1 base and J by 14 bases, with 21 bases left in between. The CDR3 is 15 amino acids. Per the germline V gene, CDR1 is SGHVS and CDR2 is FQNEAQ. CDR3 residues: CASSLEGDQPGPKFF. The DNA of the CDR3 is TGTGCCAGCAGCTTAGAGGGGGATCAGCCAGGGCCCAAGTTCTTC.

In its sample, this clonotype was seen a few times. The chain joins TRBV12-3 or TRBV12-4 to TRBJ2-1, with 7 bases aligning to TRBD1. J lost 3 bases, V lost 6 bases, and 14 bases had no gene match. This CDR3 is 17 amino acids long. CDR3 residues: CASSPLAGGTIYNEQFF. CDR3 sequence (DNA): TGTGCCAGCAGCCCCTTGGCAGGGGGAACCATCTACAATGAGCAGTTCTTC.

The chain couples TRBV9 to TRBJ2-6; TRBD2 aligns across 9 bases. Germline values: CDR1 SGDLS, CDR2 YYNGEE. Unmatched junction bases numbered 4, after V lost 0 bases and J lost 0 bases. CDR3 size: 18 residues. CDR3 DNA sequence: TGTGCCAGCAGCGTAGGCCTAGCGGGACCCTCTGGGGCCAACGTCCTGACTTTC. Its protein is CASSVGLAGPSGANVLTF.

This clonotype was counted between two and nine times. The chain has TRBV20-1 and TRBJ2-1, with a weak D call TRBD1 (6 bases). Trimming removed 4 bases from V and 0 bases from J, with 10 bases in between. The CDR3 is 14 amino acids. The germline V gene has CDR1 DFQATT and CDR2 SNEGSKA (reference sequence). Here the CDR3 reads CSAIRGSSYNEQFF. The CDR3 nucleotides are TGCAGTGCTATAAGGGGGAGCTCCTACAATGAGCAGTTCTTC.

This clonotype was picked up a small number of times. The CDR3 protein is CASSVGQTTPGEHEQYF. The CDR3 DNA reads as TGTGCCAGCAGCGTAGGTCAAACGACTCCAGGGGAACACGAGCAGTACTTC. The chain links TRBV9 to TRBJ2-7; perhaps TRBD1 as D (6 bases). In germline, CDR1 is SGDLS, CDR2 YYNGEE. Trimming shortened V by 0 bases and J by 5 bases, and 21 bases separated the two germline ends. The CDR3 is made up of 17 amino acids.

The V and J genes are TRBV5-1 and TRBJ2-5; 8 bases are a match to TRBD1. TRBJ2-7 explains the end of the DNA better; the J call may be wrong. The CDR3 sequence is 15 residues long. Per germline, CDR1 SGHRS and CDR2 YFSETQ. CDR3 amino acids: CASSLARQGAYEQYF. The CDR3 DNA follows: TGCGCCAGCAGCTTGGCTCGGCAGGGGGCTTACGAGCAGTACTTC.

This chain joins TRBV29-1 and TRBJ1-2, with TRBD1 matching over 7 bases. Trimming removed 1 base from V and 6 bases from J; junction bases left unmatched: 8. The CDR3 extends over 14 amino acids. The germline CDR1 and CDR2 sequences are SQVTM and ANQGSEA. The CDR3 loop reads CSVEGADRINGYTF. CDR3 nucleotides: TGCAGCGTTGAAGGAGCGGACAGGATTAATGGCTACACCTTC.

This clonotype was seen a few times. The V gene is TRBV3-1, the J gene TRBJ2-4; no clear D. Near its end, the DNA agrees better with TRBJ2-5, so the J call may be wrong. From germline, CDR1 is LGHDT and CDR2 YNNKEL (reference sequence). The CDR3 has 13 amino acids. In nucleotides, the CDR3 is TGTGCCAGCAGCCAAGCCAGAAAGGAGACCCAGTACTTC. Residues: CASSQARKETQYF.

This clonotype was recorded a few times. This chain links TRBV20-1 with TRBJ1-6; TRBD1 matches 9 bases. Germline CDR1 and CDR2: DFQATT and SNEGSKA (reference sequence). The V segment lost 6 bases and the J segment 9 bases; nucleotides outside the gene matches: 9. The CDR3 length is 14 residues. CDR3 region: CSAPRDRETSPLHF. The CDR3 nucleotides are TGCAGTGCCCCCAGGGACAGGGAGACTTCACCCCTCCACTTT.

J is TRBJ1-1 and V is TRBV29-1; D ambiguous. V was cut by 3 bases and J by 0 bases, with 8 bases left in between. Germline-derived CDR1 and CDR2 are SQVTM and ANQGSEA. This CDR3 is 13 amino acids long. The CDR3 loop is CSVEERLNTEAFF. The CDR3 DNA reads as TGCAGCGTTGAGGAACGGCTGAACACTGAAGCTTTCTTT.

The chain combines TRBV5-6 with TRBJ2-5, with unresolved D. The CDR3 is 15 residues long. V gave up 5 bases and J gave up 1 base, with 15 bases separating them. Germline V gene data show CDR1 as SGHDT and CDR2 as YYEEEE. The CDR3 nucleotides read TGTGCCAGCAGATACGGCACGGTGACCCAAGAGACCCAGTACTTC. Amino acid sequence: CASRYGTVTQETQYF.